The source of this T cell receptor beta chain is a study of shared clonotypes between healthy human individuals. Study-level results: With a handful of donors compared, about 5% of naive CD4 clonotypes were shared. The study sampled only blood, and tissue repertoires likely differ.

The repertoire was sequenced with immunoSEQ multiplex PCR; TCRdb's copy has only in-frame clones and lacks some. This sample carries around 1.6 million clones, 95% to 99% of them seen once, and the ten largest clones take roughly 0.45%. This clone was picked up one time. The antigen is undetermined. Germline loops: CDR1 SGHRS, CDR2 YFSETQ. V was clipped by 7 bases and J by 3 bases; unmatched bases: 17. The CDR3 is 17 amino acids. The source of this sequence is a man in his thirties or forties in good health. The sample consisted of naive CD4+ T cells sorted from blood. The subset is: CD45RA+ positively selected. The gene calls are TRBV5-1 and TRBJ2-5; 8 nucleotides align to TRBD2. Written as DNA, the CDR3 is TGCGCCAGCTTCCGTTCGGTCCTAGCGGGTGCCAAAGAGACCCAGTACTTC. It yields the protein CASFRSVLAGAKETQYF. The variable domain in full, with the rest retrieved from reference TRBV5-1 and TRBJ2-5, is KAGVTQTPRYLIKTRGQQVTLSCSPISGHRSVSWYQQTPGQGLQFLFEYFSETQRNKGNFPGRFSGRQFSNSRSEMNVSTLELGDSALYLCASFRSVLAGAKETQYFGPGTRLLVL.